Below, 17 T cell receptor beta chains from the same sample are listed, as sequenced in a study of tumor-infiltrating lymphocytes in localized non-small cell lung cancer. The data were produced by immunoSEQ multiplex PCR, yet TCRdb's version contains in-frame clones alone and is incomplete. The sample contains roughly 14,000 clones, 82% of which appear only once. The sample comprised lung tumor tissue. These receptors came from a human donor with non-small cell lung cancer.

V is TRBV28 and J is TRBJ1-2, with 9 positions matching TRBD1. The CDR3 runs 15 residues. Germline V lookup: CDR1 MDHEN, CDR2 SYDVKM. Trimming took 8 bases from V and 2 from J; bases not matched to a gene: 9. Here the CDR3 reads CASSSGQGANYGYTF. The CDR3 DNA reads as TGTGCCAGCTCCTCGGGACAGGGAGCGAACTATGGCTACACCTTC.

The chain employs TRBV9 and TRBJ2-7; 9 bases are shared with TRBD1. The V gene end was trimmed by 0 bases and the J gene end by 7 bases; junction bases not matched to a gene: 8. This CDR3 has 15 amino acids. CDR1 and CDR2 (germline): SGDLS, YYNGEE. The CDR3 DNA reads as TGTGCCAGCAGCGTAGATGGGACAGGGCTGAGAGAGCAGTACTTC. It is translated as CASSVDGTGLREQYF.

V gene TRBV6-6 combines with J gene TRBJ1-4; D gene uncertain. CDR1 is MNHNY and CDR2 is SVGAGI in the germline V gene (reference sequence). There are 12 residues in the CDR3. The V and J ends lost 5 bases and 6 bases respectively, with 7 bases between them. The CDR3 DNA follows: TGTGCCAGCAGTGAGGGTTATGAAAAACTGTTTTTT. Translation gives CASSEGYEKLFF.

V usage is TRBV6-5 and J usage is TRBJ1-2; D possibly corresponds to TRBD1 (6 bases). The length of the CDR3 is 15 residues. V was trimmed by 0 bases and J by 5 bases, leaving 13 bases between them. Germline lookup yields CDR1 MNHEY and CDR2 SVGAGI. The CDR3 region is CASSYSAQGEYGYTF. The CDR3 nucleotides read TGTGCCAGCAGTTACTCCGCACAGGGCGAATATGGCTACACCTTC.

This clone was found once. The rearrangement uses TRBV29-1 and TRBJ2-7; 7 bases map to TRBD1. Germline loops: CDR1 SQVTM, CDR2 ANQGSEA. The CDR3 runs to 15 residues. With V trimmed by 1 base and J by 0 bases, 6 bases remained unmatched. CDR3 DNA: TGCAGCGTTGAAGCTCGGGACAGCTACTCCTACGAGCAGTACTTC. Translation: CSVEARDSYSYEQYF.

This clone has a single count. V and J are TRBV18 and TRBJ2-4; weak D call: TRBD2 (5 bases). The CDR3 covers 11 residues. Trimming took off 3 bases at V and 10 bases at J, with 7 bases between the two ends. CDR1 and CDR2 (germline): KGHSH, LQKENI. The CDR3 spells CASSPSGIQYF. Here the CDR3 DNA reads TGTGCCAGCTCACCTTCGGGGATTCAGTACTTC.

CDR3 loop: CASSYAWTGNSPLHF. For the CDR3, the DNA is TGTGCCAGCAGTTACGCGTGGACGGGTAATTCACCCCTCCACTTT. The chain uses TRBV6-5 and TRBJ1-6; D ambiguous. Germline CDR1 and CDR2: MNHEY and SVGAGI. V shed 2 bases and J shed 6 bases, with 11 bases lying between them. The CDR3 covers 15 residues.

V usage is TRBV5-6 and J usage is TRBJ2-7, with D possibly being TRBD2 (6 bases). V was clipped by 4 bases and J by 2 bases, with 13 bases between them. CDR1 is SGHDT and CDR2 is YYEEEE in the germline V gene. The CDR3 extends over 14 amino acids. The CDR3 sequence: CASSPGTSTYEQYF. In DNA form, the CDR3 reads TGTGCCAGCAGCCCGGGGACTTCAACCTACGAGCAGTACTTC.

The chain is built from TRBV18 and TRBJ1-4; D is perhaps TRBD1 (5 bases). This CDR3 comprises 16 residues. Germline V gene lookup returns CDR1 KGHSH and CDR2 LQKENI. V shed 3 bases and J shed 7 bases, with 18 bases lying between them. This chain's CDR3 is CASSPGPSRDGEKLFF. CDR3 sequence (DNA): TGTGCCAGCTCACCGGGGCCAAGCAGGGATGGTGAAAAACTGTTTTTT.

This chain links TRBV4-2 with TRBJ2-7; 7 bases are a match to TRBD1. The CDR3 has 15 amino acids. Trimming took 0 bases from V and 2 from J; bases not matched to a gene: 4. From germline, CDR1 is LGHNA and CDR2 YNFKEQ. CDR3 sequence reads: CASSQELTGPYEQYF. The CDR3, as DNA: TGTGCCAGCAGCCAAGAGTTGACAGGGCCCTACGAGCAGTACTTC.

V usage is TRBV2 and J usage is TRBJ1-5, with D tentatively TRBD1 (6 bases). Looked up from germline, CDR1 is SNHLY and CDR2 is FYNNEI. This CDR3 is 15 amino acids long. V gave up 2 bases and J gave up 2 bases, with 10 bases separating them. The CDR3 nucleotides are TGTGCCAGCAGTGAAAGGACAGTCGGCAATCAGCCCCAGCATTTT. It yields the protein CASSERTVGNQPQHF.

This clone was seen a single time. The chain links TRBV19 to TRBJ2-6; a possible D gene is TRBD1 (6 bases). Per the germline V gene, CDR1 is LNHDA and CDR2 is SQIVND (reference sequence). With 6 bases removed from V and 4 bases from J, the gap between germline ends came to 19 bases. The CDR3 is 17 residues long. CDR3: CASSTGRPGPGANVLTF. The CDR3 nucleotides read TGTGCCAGTAGCACAGGGCGCCCTGGACCCGGGGCCAACGTCCTGACTTTC. The full variable domain, rest sourced from reference TRBV19 and TRBJ2-6, is DGGITQSPKYLFRKEGQNVTLSCEQNLNHDAMYWYRQDPGQGLRLIYYSQIVNDFQKGDIAEGYSVSREKKESFPLTVTSAQKNPTAFYLCASSTGRPGPGANVLTFGAGSRLTVL.

This chain connects TRBV6-5 to TRBJ1-6; D ambiguous. The CDR3 has 12 amino acids. V lost 10 bases and J lost 6, with 10 bases in between. Germline-derived CDR1 and CDR2 are MNHEY and SVGAGI. The DNA for the CDR3 is TGTGCCACCCGGAGGATTAATTCACCCCTCCACTTT. Its translation: CATRRINSPLHF.

The rearrangement links TRBV7-8 to TRBJ1-4; D not resolved. Trimming pared 1 base from V and 8 bases from J, leaving 11 bases between. Germline lookup yields CDR1 SGHVS and CDR2 FQNEAQ. The CDR3 has 14 amino acids. The DNA for the CDR3 is TGTGCCAGCAGCTTAGGCCAGGCGGGCGAAAAACTGTTTTTT. This encodes CASSLGQAGEKLFF.

The chain employs TRBV7-9 and TRBJ1-2; D remains ambiguous. This CDR3 has 14 amino acids. V dropped 5 bases and J dropped 6 bases, with 16 bases sitting between them. Germline-derived CDR1 and CDR2 are SEHNR and FQNEAQ (reference sequence). The CDR3 bases are TGTGCCAGCAGCGCTTCGGGAGTCGAGAATGGCTACACCTTC. Protein product: CASSASGVENGYTF.

The chain combines TRBV5-1 with TRBJ1-1; TRBD1 matches at 8 bases. V lost 5 bases and J lost 0; bases outside the gene matches: 12. Germline V gives CDR1 SGHRS, CDR2 YFSETQ. The CDR3 extends over 17 amino acids. The CDR3 sequence: CASRGGQGAPVNTEAFF. The CDR3 DNA follows: TGCGCCAGCAGGGGGGGGCAGGGGGCTCCGGTGAACACTGAAGCTTTCTTT.

This clone was seen more than once but under ten times. The chain links TRBV19 to TRBJ2-1, with D possibly being TRBD2 (6 bases). The germline V gene encodes CDR1 LNHDA and CDR2 SQIVND (reference sequence). The CDR3 is made up of 15 amino acids. V lost 8 bases to trimming and J lost 3 bases, with 17 bases between them. This CDR3 reads CASSPGGSYYNEQFF. As DNA, the CDR3 is TGTGCCAGTTCCCCTGGGGGGAGTTACTACAATGAGCAGTTCTTC.